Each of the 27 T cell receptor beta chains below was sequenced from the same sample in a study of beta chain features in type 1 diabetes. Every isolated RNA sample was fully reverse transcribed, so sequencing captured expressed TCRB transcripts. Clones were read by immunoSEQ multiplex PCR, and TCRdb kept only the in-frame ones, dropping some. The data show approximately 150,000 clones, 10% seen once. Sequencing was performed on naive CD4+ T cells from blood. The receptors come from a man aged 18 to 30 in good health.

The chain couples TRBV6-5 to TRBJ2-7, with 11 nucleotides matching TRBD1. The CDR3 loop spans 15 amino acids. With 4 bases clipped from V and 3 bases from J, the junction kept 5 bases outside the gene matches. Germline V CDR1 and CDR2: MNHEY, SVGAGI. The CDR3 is CASSFAGTGGYEQYF. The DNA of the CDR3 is TGTGCCAGCAGTTTCGCCGGGACAGGGGGCTACGAGCAGTACTTC.

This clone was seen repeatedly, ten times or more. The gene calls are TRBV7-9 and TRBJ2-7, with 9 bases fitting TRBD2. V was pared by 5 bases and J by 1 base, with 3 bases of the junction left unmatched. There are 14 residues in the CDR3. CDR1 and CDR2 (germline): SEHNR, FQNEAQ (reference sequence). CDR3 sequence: CASSKSGGSYEQYF. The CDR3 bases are TGTGCCAGCAGCAAAAGCGGGGGGTCCTACGAGCAGTACTTC.

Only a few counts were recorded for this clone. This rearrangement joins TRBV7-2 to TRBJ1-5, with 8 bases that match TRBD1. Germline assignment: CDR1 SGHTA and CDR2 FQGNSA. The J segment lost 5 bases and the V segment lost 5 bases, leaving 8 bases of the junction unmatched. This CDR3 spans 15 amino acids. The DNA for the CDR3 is TGTGCCAGCAGCGCGGGGCCCAGGGGGCATCAGCCCCAGCATTTT. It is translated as CASSAGPRGHQPQHF. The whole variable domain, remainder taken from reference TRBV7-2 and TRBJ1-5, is GAGVSQSPSNKVTEKGKDVELRCDPISGHTALYWYRQSLGQGLEFLIYFQGNSAPDKSGLPSDRFSAERTGGSVSTLTIQRTQQEDSAVYLCASSAGPRGHQPQHFGDGTRLSIL.

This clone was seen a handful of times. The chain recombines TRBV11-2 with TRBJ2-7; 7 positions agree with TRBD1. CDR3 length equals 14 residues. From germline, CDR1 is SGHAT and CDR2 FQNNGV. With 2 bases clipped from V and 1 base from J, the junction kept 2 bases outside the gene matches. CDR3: CASSLYRGSYEQYF. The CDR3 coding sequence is TGTGCCAGCAGCTTATACAGGGGTTCCTACGAGCAGTACTTC.

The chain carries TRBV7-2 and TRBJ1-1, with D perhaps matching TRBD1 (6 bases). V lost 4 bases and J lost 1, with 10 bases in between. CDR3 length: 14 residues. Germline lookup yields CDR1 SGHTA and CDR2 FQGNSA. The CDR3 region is CASSSLDRNTEAFF. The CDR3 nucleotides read TGTGCCAGCAGCTCTTTGGACAGGAACACTGAAGCTTTCTTT.

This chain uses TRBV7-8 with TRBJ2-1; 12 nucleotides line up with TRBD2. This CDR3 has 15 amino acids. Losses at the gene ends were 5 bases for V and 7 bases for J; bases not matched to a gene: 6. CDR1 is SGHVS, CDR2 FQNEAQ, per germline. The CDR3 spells CASSQGLAGLNEQFF. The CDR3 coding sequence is TGTGCCAGCAGCCAAGGACTAGCGGGGCTAAATGAGCAGTTCTTC.

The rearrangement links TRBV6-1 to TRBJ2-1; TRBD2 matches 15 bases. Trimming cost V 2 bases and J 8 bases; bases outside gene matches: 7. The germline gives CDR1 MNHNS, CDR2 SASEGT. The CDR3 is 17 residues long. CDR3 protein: CASSEPWTSGGADEQFF. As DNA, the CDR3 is TGTGCCAGCAGTGAACCCTGGACTAGCGGGGGGGCGGATGAGCAGTTCTTC.

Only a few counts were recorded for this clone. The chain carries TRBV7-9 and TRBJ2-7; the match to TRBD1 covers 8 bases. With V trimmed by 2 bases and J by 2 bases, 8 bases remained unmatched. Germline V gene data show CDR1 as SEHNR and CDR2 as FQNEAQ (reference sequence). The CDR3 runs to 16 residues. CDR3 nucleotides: TGTGCCAGCAGCTTACCCAGGACAGGGCAGGCCTACGAGCAGTACTTC. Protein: CASSLPRTGQAYEQYF.

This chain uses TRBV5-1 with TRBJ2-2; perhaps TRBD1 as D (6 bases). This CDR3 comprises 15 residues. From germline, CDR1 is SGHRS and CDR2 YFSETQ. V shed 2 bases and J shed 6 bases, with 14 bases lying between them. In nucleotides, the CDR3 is TGCGCCAGCAGCTTCCGGGTCAGGGGTGCCGGGGAGCTGTTTTTT. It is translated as CASSFRVRGAGELFF.

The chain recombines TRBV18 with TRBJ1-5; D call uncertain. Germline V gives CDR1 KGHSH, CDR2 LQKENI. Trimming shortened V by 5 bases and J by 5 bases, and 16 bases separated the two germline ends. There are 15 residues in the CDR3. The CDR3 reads CASSSAPGTHQPQHF. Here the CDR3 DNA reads TGTGCCAGCTCATCCGCCCCGGGAACCCATCAGCCCCAGCATTTT.

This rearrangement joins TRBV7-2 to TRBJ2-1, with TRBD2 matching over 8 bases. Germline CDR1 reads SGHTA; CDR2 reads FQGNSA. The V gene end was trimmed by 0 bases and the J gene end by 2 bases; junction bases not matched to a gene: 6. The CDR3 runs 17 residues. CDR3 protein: CASSLAPPGLAYNEQFF. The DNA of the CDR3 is TGTGCCAGCAGCTTAGCCCCCCCGGGACTAGCCTACAATGAGCAGTTCTTC. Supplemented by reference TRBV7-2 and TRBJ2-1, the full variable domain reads GAGVSQSPSNKVTEKGKDVELRCDPISGHTALYWYRQSLGQGLEFLIYFQGNSAPDKSGLPSDRFSAERTGGSVSTLTIQRTQQEDSAVYLCASSLAPPGLAYNEQFFGPGTRLTVL.

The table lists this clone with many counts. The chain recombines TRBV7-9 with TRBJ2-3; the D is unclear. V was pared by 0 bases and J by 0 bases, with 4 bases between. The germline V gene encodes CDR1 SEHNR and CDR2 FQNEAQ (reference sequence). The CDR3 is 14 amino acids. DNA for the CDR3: TGTGCCAGCAGCTTAGCGGCTAGCACAGATACGCAGTATTTT. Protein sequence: CASSLAASTDTQYF. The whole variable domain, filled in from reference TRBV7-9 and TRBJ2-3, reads DTGVSQNPRHKITKRGQNVTFRCDPISEHNRLYWYRQTLGQGPEFLTYFQNEAQLEKSRLLSDRFSAERPKGSFSTLEIQRTEQGDSAMYLCASSLAASTDTQYFGPGTRLTVL.

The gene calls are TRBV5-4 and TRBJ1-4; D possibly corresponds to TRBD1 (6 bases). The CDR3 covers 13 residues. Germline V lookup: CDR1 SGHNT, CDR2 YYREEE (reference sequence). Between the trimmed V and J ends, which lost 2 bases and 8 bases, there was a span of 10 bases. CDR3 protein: CASSFGQTEKLFF. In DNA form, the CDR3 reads TGTGCCAGCAGCTTCGGACAGACAGAAAAACTGTTTTTT.

The CDR3 DNA reads as TGTGCCAGCAGCTCGGACAGGGGGAGCACAGATACGCAGTATTTT. This codes for CASSSDRGSTDTQYF. This chain uses TRBV5-6 with TRBJ2-3, with 10 bases aligning to TRBD1. Germline-derived CDR1 and CDR2 are SGHDT and YYEEEE. The V gene end was trimmed by 3 bases and the J gene end by 0 bases; junction bases not matched to a gene: 1. There are 15 residues in the CDR3.

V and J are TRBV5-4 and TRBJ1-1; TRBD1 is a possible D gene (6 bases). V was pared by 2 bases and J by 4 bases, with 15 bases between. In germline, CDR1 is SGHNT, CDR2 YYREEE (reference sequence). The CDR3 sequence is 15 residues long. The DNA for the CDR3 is TGTGCCAGCAGCTTTCCAGGGGAGGGAGGCACTGAAGCTTTCTTT. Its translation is CASSFPGEGGTEAFF.

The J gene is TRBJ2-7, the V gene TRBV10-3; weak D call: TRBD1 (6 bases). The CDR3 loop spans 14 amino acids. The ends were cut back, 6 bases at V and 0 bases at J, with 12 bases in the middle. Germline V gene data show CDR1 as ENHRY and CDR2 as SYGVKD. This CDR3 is CAIRNRADSYEQYF. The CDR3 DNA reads TGTGCCATCAGGAACAGGGCAGACTCCTACGAGCAGTACTTC.

For the CDR3, the DNA is TGCGCCAGCAGCGTAACCGGACTAGCGGGGGTGAATGAGCAGTTCTTC. Its protein is CASSVTGLAGVNEQFF. The V call is TRBV5-1, the J call TRBJ2-1; 13 positions agree with TRBD2. V was clipped by 4 bases and J by 7 bases; unmatched bases: 8. CDR3 length: 16 residues. Germline loops: CDR1 SGHRS, CDR2 YFSETQ.

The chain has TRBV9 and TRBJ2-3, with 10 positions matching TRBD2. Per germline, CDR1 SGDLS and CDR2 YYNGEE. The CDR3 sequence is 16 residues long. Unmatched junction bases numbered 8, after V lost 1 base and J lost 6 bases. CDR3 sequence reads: CASSVKSGGVRDTQYF. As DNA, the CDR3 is TGTGCCAGCAGCGTAAAAAGCGGGGGGGTTAGGGATACGCAGTATTTT.

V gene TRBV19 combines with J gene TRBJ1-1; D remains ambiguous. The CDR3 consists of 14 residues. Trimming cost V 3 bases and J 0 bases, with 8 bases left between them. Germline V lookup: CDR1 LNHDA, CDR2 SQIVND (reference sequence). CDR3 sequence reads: CASSMGRMNTEAFF. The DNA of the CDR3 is TGTGCCAGTAGTATGGGGAGGATGAACACTGAAGCTTTCTTT.

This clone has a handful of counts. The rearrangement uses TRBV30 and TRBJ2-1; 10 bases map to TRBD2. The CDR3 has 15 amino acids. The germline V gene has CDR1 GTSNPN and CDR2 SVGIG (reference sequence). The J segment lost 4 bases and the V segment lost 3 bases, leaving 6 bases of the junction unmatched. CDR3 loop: CAWSPSGGFYNEQFF. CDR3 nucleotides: TGTGCCTGGAGCCCTAGCGGGGGCTTTTACAATGAGCAGTTCTTC.

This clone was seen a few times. The CDR3 loop reads CASSYSTGRIFYGYTF. The CDR3, as DNA: TGTGCCAGCAGTTACTCGACGGGAAGGATTTTCTATGGCTACACCTTC. V gene TRBV6-5 combines with J gene TRBJ1-2; D gene ambiguous. The CDR3 is 16 amino acids. Germline CDR1 and CDR2: MNHEY and SVGAGI. With 0 bases removed from V and 4 bases from J, the gap between germline ends came to 15 bases.

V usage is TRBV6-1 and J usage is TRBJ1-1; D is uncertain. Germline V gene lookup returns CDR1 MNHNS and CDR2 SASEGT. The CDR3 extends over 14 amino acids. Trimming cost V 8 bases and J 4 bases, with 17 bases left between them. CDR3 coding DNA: TGTGCCAGCGGTGTCGGAGGAAGAGTCACTGAAGCTTTCTTT. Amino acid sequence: CASGVGGRVTEAFF.

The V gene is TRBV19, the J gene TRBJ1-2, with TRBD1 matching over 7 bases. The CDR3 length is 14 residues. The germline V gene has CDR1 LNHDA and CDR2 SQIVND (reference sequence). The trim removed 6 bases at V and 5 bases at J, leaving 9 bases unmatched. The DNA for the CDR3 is TGTGCCAGTAGGGGGATGACAGGGTCATATGGCTACACCTTC. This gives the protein CASRGMTGSYGYTF.

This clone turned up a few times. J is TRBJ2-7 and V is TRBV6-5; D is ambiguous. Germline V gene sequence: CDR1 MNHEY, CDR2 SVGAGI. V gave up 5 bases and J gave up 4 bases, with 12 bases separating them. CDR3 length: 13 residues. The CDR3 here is CASSESWWYEQYF. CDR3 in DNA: TGTGCCAGCAGTGAGTCCTGGTGGTACGAGCAGTACTTC.

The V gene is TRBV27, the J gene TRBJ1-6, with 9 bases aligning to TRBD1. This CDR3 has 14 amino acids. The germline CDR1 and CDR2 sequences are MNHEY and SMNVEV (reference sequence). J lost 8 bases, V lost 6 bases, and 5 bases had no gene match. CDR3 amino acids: CASRRTGADSPLHF. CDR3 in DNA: TGTGCCAGCAGACGGACAGGGGCCGATTCACCCCTCCACTTT.

This chain's CDR3 is CASSLGRGEYEQYF. The CDR3 nucleotides are TGTGCCAGCAGCTTAGGGCGGGGGGAGTACGAGCAGTACTTC. V gene TRBV7-7 combines with J gene TRBJ2-7; 8 bases are shared with TRBD2. This CDR3 region has 14 residues. V lost 1 base to trimming and J lost 4 bases; unmatched junction nucleotides: 3. Germline V gene sequence: CDR1 SSHAT, CDR2 FNYEAQ (reference sequence).

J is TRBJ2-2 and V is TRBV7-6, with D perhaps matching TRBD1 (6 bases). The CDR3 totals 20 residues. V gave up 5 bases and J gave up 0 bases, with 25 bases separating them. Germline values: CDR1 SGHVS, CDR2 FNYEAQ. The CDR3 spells CASSPSFAGVVPANTGELFF. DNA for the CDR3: TGTGCCAGCAGCCCCTCGTTTGCAGGGGTAGTTCCCGCGAACACCGGGGAGCTGTTTTTT.